The 19 T cell receptor beta chains below all came from one sample that was sequenced in a study of T cell changes during pregnancy in multiple sclerosis. Method: immunoSEQ multiplex PCR; TCRdb's copy keeps in-frame clones and lacks some. The table records about 110,000 clones, about 89% of them present only once. Here the sequenced sample was peripheral blood, taken after pregnancy. Receptors originate from a female donor with multiple sclerosis, enrolled in a pregnancy study.

This clone was seen a single time. The gene calls are TRBV6-5 and TRBJ1-1, with 7 bases fitting TRBD1. With 5 bases clipped from V and 0 bases from J, the junction kept 3 bases outside the gene matches. CDR1 MNHEY and CDR2 SVGAGI come from the germline V gene. This CDR3 is built from 14 residues. CDR3 bases: TGTGCCAGCAGTCCGACAGGGATGAACACTGAAGCTTTCTTT. It yields the protein CASSPTGMNTEAFF.

V gene TRBV5-1 combines with J gene TRBJ2-7, with 14 bases that match TRBD2. The V segment lost 6 bases and the J segment 0 bases; nucleotides outside the gene matches: 20. The CDR3 spans 21 residues. CDR1 and CDR2 from the germline V gene are SGHRS and YFSETQ. The CDR3 reads CASNPRGLETGTSGSSYEQYF. CDR3 sequence (DNA): TGCGCCAGCAACCCCAGGGGTCTCGAAACCGGGACTAGCGGGAGCTCCTACGAGCAGTACTTC.

The CDR3, as DNA: TGTGCCAGCCTCGGGGGGGGCACAGATACGCAGTATTTT. This encodes CASLGGGTDTQYF. The genes are TRBV19 and TRBJ2-3; TRBD2 aligns across 8 bases. Germline V gene lookup returns CDR1 LNHDA and CDR2 SQIVND (reference sequence). The V segment lost 9 bases and the J segment 1 base; nucleotides outside the gene matches: 3. The CDR3 loop spans 13 amino acids.

The chain recombines TRBV6-4 with TRBJ2-5; 8 nucleotides agree with TRBD1. V shed 5 bases and J 3 bases; nucleotides not matched to a gene: 5. There are 14 residues in the CDR3. Per the germline V gene, CDR1 is MRHNA and CDR2 is SNTAGT. In DNA form, the CDR3 reads TGTGCCAGCAGTCTCACAGGGGGAGAAGAGACCCAGTACTTC. Translated: CASSLTGGEETQYF.

The rearrangement joins TRBV7-9 to TRBJ2-7, with 13 nucleotides matching TRBD2. The V gene's germline CDR1 is SEHNR and CDR2 FQNEAQ (reference sequence). This CDR3 spans 15 amino acids. Unmatched junction bases numbered 3, after V lost 4 bases and J lost 3 bases. CDR3: CASSYGTSGVYEQYF. CDR3 coding DNA: TGTGCCAGCAGCTATGGGACTAGCGGGGTCTACGAGCAGTACTTC.

The chain has TRBV7-3 and TRBJ2-1, with 11 bases lining up with TRBD2. The germline CDR1 and CDR2 sequences are SGHTA and FQGTGA. J was trimmed by 9 bases and V by 5 bases; bases with no gene match: 9. CDR3 length: 15 amino acids. The CDR3 region is CASSRSGGAGGEQFF. Here the CDR3 DNA reads TGTGCCAGCAGCCGTAGCGGGGGGGCCGGAGGTGAGCAGTTCTTC.

The J gene is TRBJ1-1, the V gene TRBV28, with D unclear. Trimming took 2 bases from V and 7 from J, leaving 8 bases between them. Germline assignment: CDR1 MDHEN and CDR2 SYDVKM. The CDR3 runs to 12 residues. As DNA, the CDR3 is TGTGCCAGCAGTTTACCGACACTTGAAGCTTTCTTT. Amino acids: CASSLPTLEAFF.

The genes are TRBV18 and TRBJ2-5; the D gene is possibly TRBD2 (5 bases). Germline V lookup: CDR1 KGHSH, CDR2 LQKENI. The V and J ends lost 6 bases and 9 bases respectively, with 17 bases between them. This CDR3 is built from 13 residues. The CDR3 region is CASSQDLTQAQYF. In nucleotides, the CDR3 is TGTGCCAGCTCTCAGGACTTGACTCAGGCCCAGTACTTC.

The chain carries TRBV6-5 and TRBJ1-1; no definite D call. The CDR3 length is 13 residues. V was shortened by 1 base and J by 0 bases, with 3 bases between the two germline ends. Germline lookup yields CDR1 MNHEY and CDR2 SVGAGI. The CDR3 sequence is CASSYYLNTEAFF. Here the CDR3 DNA reads TGTGCCAGCAGTTACTACTTGAACACTGAAGCTTTCTTT.

This clone was seen just once. This chain uses TRBV5-1 with TRBJ2-5; 7 positions agree with TRBD1. Germline V gene data show CDR1 as SGHRS and CDR2 as YFSETQ. V shed 4 bases, J shed 5 bases, and the junction held 8 bases outside the gene matches. The CDR3 extends over 14 amino acids. The CDR3 loop is CASSPGTVRETQYF. CDR3 DNA sequence: TGCGCCAGCAGCCCCGGGACAGTCAGGGAGACCCAGTACTTC.

This sequence joins TRBV5-6 and TRBJ1-1, with unresolved D. Germline values: CDR1 SGHDT, CDR2 YYEEEE. The CDR3 loop spans 18 amino acids. Trimming took off 4 bases at V and 0 bases at J, with 22 bases between the two ends. The CDR3 sequence is CASSTPVKGGYMNTEAFF. DNA for the CDR3: TGTGCCAGCAGCACGCCGGTCAAGGGAGGCTACATGAACACTGAAGCTTTCTTT. Complete variable domain (other parts from reference TRBV5-6 and TRBJ1-1): DAGVTQSPTHLIKTRGQQVTLRCSPKSGHDTVSWYQQALGQGPQFIFQYYEEEERQRGNFPDRFSGHQFPNYSSELNVNALLLGDSALYLCASSTPVKGGYMNTEAFFGQGTRLTVV.

This chain connects TRBV5-1 to TRBJ1-1; 10 bases fit TRBD1. The CDR3 extends over 16 amino acids. V lost 2 bases, J lost 2 bases, and 6 bases stayed unmatched. In germline, CDR1 is SGHRS, CDR2 YFSETQ. CDR3 coding DNA: TGCGCCAGCAGCTTAGGGGACAGGGGTAAAAACACTGAAGCTTTCTTT. This gives the protein CASSLGDRGKNTEAFF.

V gene TRBV6-1 combines with J gene TRBJ1-5, with unresolved D. There are 11 residues in the CDR3. Looked up from germline, CDR1 is MNHNS and CDR2 is SASEGT. The V end was cut by 8 bases, the J end by 8 bases, with 10 bases between. CDR3 nucleotide sequence: TGTGCCAGCGGGGTCGGGGAGCCCCAGCATTTT. It translates to CASGVGEPQHF.

The chain uses TRBV19 and TRBJ2-3; TRBD2 agrees at 11 bases. Trimming cost V 3 bases and J 5 bases; bases outside gene matches: 4. Germline V lookup: CDR1 LNHDA, CDR2 SQIVND (reference sequence). The CDR3 totals 15 residues. In DNA form, the CDR3 reads TGTGCCAGTAGTATTGTCCTAGCGGGGGGAGATACGCAGTATTTT. It translates to CASSIVLAGGDTQYF.

The rearrangement links TRBV27 to TRBJ2-7, with D maybe TRBD1 (5 bases). V shed 8 bases and J shed 2 bases, with 16 bases lying between them. The CDR3 sequence is 14 residues long. The germline gives CDR1 MNHEY, CDR2 SMNVEV (reference sequence). The CDR3 sequence: CASATTTATYEQYF. CDR3 in DNA: TGTGCCAGCGCCACTACGACAGCTACCTACGAGCAGTACTTC.

The V and J genes are TRBV9 and TRBJ2-1, with 11 positions matching TRBD1. The length of the CDR3 is 14 residues. From germline, CDR1 is SGDLS and CDR2 YYNGEE. J lost 10 bases, V lost 4 bases, and 7 bases had no gene match. This chain's CDR3 is CASSTGQGVLEQFF. The CDR3 DNA follows: TGTGCCAGCAGCACGGGACAGGGGGTTTTGGAGCAGTTCTTC.

The J gene is TRBJ1-3, the V gene TRBV10-3, with 7 bases lining up with TRBD1. The junction had 17 bases not matched to a gene; V was cut back by 3 bases and J by 0 bases. The CDR3 covers 20 residues. The germline CDR1 and CDR2 sequences are ENHRY and SYGVKD. This chain's CDR3 is CAISDRDSKRTISSGNTIYF. For the CDR3, the DNA is TGTGCCATCAGTGACCGGGACAGTAAGAGGACGATAAGCTCTGGAAACACCATATATTTT.

The rearrangement links TRBV30 to TRBJ1-2, with 9 bases lining up with TRBD1. The junction had 6 bases not matched to a gene; V was cut back by 0 bases and J by 7 bases. The CDR3 totals 14 residues. CDR1 and CDR2 from the germline V gene are GTSNPN and SVGIG (reference sequence). The CDR3 sequence is CAWSVPGQGRGYTF. The CDR3 nucleotides are TGTGCCTGGAGTGTTCCGGGACAGGGACGTGGCTACACCTTC.

The rearrangement joins TRBV10-3 to TRBJ2-4; D may be TRBD1 (6 bases). Germline CDR1 ENHRY, CDR2 SYGVKD. The CDR3 loop spans 16 amino acids. With 6 bases removed from V and 6 bases from J, the gap between germline ends came to 21 bases. The CDR3 DNA reads as TGTGCCATCAGCGGAGTGGATGCAGGGGCTGGAAACATTCAGTACTTC. Residues: CAISGVDAGAGNIQYF.